The T cell receptor (beta chain) described here comes from a study of brain T cells in children with intractable seizures. TCRdb's copy holds only in-frame clones and misses some; the assay was immunoSEQ multiplex PCR. Of 300,000 to 400,000 clones listed, 93% were seen once; the top ten hold 5.7%. V shed 7 bases and J shed 7 bases, with 12 bases lying between them. Germline loops: CDR1 LNHDA, CDR2 SQIVND (reference sequence). CDR3 length: 12 residues. Described time point: blood from clinic visit 5 months post-surgery; TSC patient then seizure free. Surgery cases with the highest brain T cell transcript signatures were chosen for sequencing.

Source: peripheral blood, taken roughly 5 months after surgery. This chain uses TRBV19 with TRBJ2-3; tentatively, D is TRBD2 (6 bases). This clonotype was obtained from a boy under three years old with tuberous sclerosis and intractable seizures. The CDR3 region is CASTSGGNTQYF. For the CDR3, the DNA is TGTGCCAGTACCTCAGGAGGGAATACGCAGTATTTT.